This T cell receptor beta chain was retrieved from a study of cytomegalovirus exposure and HLA in healthy donors. Findings and limits, study-wide: As a later analysis revealed, most CMV-associated TCR beta chains appeared HLA-restricted. A prior analysis recorded that most TCR beta V segments were productive about 87% or about 30% of the time.

The germline gives CDR1 LNHDA, CDR2 SQIVND (reference sequence). The ends were cut back, 3 bases at V and 1 base at J, with 15 bases in the middle. This CDR3 is 16 amino acids long. This clone was found a few times. The antigen is unknown. PCR amplification relied on 60 Vbeta primers (plus 13 Jbeta primers). The assay was immunoSEQ multiplex PCR, and TCRdb's table has in-frame clones only and misses some. The top ten clones hold less than 7.5% of a sample with under 140,000 clones, approximately 79% of them seen once. The genes are TRBV19 and TRBJ1-1, with a weak D call TRBD1 (6 bases). The sample comprised PBMCs. This TCR derives from a man under 40 in good health and CMV-seropositive. The DNA of the CDR3 is TGTGCCAGTAGTATCTTCCCCGTACAGGGGAACACTGAAGCTTTCTTT. It is translated as CASSIFPVQGNTEAFF. Supplemented by reference TRBV19 and TRBJ1-1, the full variable domain reads DGGITQSPKYLFRKEGQNVTLSCEQNLNHDAMYWYRQDPGQGLRLIYYSQIVNDFQKGDIAEGYSVSREKKESFPLTVTSAQKNPTAFYLCASSIFPVQGNTEAFFGQGTRLTVV.